This T cell receptor beta chain was identified in a study of blood T cell repertoires in COVID-19. In germline, CDR1 is LGHNA, CDR2 YNFKEQ. Trimming pared 0 bases from V and 7 bases from J, leaving 13 bases between. The CDR3 totals 14 residues. Here immunoSEQ multiplex PCR was the method, and the copy in TCRdb shows in-frame clones only, minus some. The sample records 150,000 or so clones, 75% to 90% being singletons. This TCR came from a man between 18 and 35 years old with COVID-19, enrolled during active disease. This chain links TRBV4-2 with TRBJ2-7; D call uncertain. The sequenced sample was peripheral blood. CDR3 nucleotides: TGTGCCAGCAGCCAAGATTACTTAGTTTGGGAGCAGTACTTC. This codes for CASSQDYLVWEQYF.